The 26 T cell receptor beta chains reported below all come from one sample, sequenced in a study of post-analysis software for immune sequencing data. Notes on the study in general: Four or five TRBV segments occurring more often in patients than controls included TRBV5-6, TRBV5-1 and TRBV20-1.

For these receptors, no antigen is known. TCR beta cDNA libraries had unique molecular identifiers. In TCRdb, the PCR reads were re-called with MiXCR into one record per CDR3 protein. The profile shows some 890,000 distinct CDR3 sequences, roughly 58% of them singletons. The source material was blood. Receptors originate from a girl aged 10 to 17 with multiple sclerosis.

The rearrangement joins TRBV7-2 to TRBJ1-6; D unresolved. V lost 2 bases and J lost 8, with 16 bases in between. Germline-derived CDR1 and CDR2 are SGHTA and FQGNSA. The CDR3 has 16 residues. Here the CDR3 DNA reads TGTGCCAGCAGCTTATTTGTTAACGGTCGGGATTCACCCCTCCACTTT. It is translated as CASSLFVNGRDSPLHF.

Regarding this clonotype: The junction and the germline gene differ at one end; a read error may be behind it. The CDR3 coding sequence is TGCAGTGCTAGAGGCATCTCGGGCATCTACCTTTACAATGAGCGGTTCTTC. Translating it yields CSARGISGIYLYNERFF. The rearrangement links TRBV20-1 to TRBJ2-1; D is unresolved. CDR1 is DFQATT and CDR2 is SNEGSKA in the germline V gene (reference sequence). The CDR3 has 17 residues.

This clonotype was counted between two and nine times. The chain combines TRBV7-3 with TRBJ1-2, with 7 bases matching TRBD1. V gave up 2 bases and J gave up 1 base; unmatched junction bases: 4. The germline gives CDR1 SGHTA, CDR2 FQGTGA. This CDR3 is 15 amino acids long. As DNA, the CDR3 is TGTGCCAGCAGCTTAGACAGGGACAGTAACTATGGCTACACCTTC. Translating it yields CASSLDRDSNYGYTF.

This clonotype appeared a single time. CDR3 in DNA: TGTGCCAGCAGCTTCCCGATGTACAATGAGCAGTTCTTC. Amino acids: CASSFPMYNEQFF. The chain is built from TRBV7-7 and TRBJ2-1; D is unresolved. The V and J ends lost 3 bases and 4 bases respectively, with 7 bases between them. The CDR3 extends over 13 amino acids. Germline loops: CDR1 SSHAT, CDR2 FNYEAQ (reference sequence).

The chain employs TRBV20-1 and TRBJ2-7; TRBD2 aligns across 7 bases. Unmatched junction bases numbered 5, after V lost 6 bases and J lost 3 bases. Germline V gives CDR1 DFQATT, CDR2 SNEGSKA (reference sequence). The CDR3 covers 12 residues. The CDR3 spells CSARDYHYEQYF. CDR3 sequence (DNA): TGCAGTGCCAGGGACTACCACTACGAGCAGTACTTC.

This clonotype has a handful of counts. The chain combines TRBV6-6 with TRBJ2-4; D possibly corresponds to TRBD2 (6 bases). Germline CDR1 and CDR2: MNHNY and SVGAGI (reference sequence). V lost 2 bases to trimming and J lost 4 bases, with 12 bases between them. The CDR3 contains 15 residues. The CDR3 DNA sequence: TGTGCCAGCAGTTACATGCAGGGACTGAAAAACATTCAGTACTTC. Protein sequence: CASSYMQGLKNIQYF.

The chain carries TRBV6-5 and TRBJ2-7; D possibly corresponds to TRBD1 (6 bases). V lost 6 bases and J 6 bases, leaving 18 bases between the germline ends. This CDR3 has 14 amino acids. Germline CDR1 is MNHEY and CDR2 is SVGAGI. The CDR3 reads CASRSGTLSLEQYF. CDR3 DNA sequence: TGTGCCAGCAGGTCCGGGACACTGTCCCTCGAGCAGTACTTC.

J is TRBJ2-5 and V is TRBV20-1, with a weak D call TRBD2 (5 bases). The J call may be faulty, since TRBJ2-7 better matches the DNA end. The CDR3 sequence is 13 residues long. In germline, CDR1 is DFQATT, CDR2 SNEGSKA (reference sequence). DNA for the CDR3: TGCAGTGCTAGCTCAGTGACTATCTACGAGCAGTACTTC. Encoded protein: CSASSVTIYEQYF.

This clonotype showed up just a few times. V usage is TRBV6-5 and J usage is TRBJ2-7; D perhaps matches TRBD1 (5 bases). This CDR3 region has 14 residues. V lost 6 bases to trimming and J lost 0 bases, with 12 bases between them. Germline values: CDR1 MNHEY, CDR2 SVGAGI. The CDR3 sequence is CASRQDLFSYEQYF. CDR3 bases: TGTGCCAGCAGACAGGACCTGTTCTCCTACGAGCAGTACTTC.

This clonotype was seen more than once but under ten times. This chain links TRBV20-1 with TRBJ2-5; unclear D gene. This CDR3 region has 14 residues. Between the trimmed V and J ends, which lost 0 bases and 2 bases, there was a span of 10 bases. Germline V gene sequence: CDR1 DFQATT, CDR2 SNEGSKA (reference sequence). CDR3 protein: CSARDLNIQETQYF. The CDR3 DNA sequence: TGCAGTGCTAGAGATCTTAACATACAAGAGACCCAGTACTTC.

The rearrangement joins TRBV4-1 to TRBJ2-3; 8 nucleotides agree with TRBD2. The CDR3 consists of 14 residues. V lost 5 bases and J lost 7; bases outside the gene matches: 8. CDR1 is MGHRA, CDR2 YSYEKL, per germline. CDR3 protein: CASSKGLEGYTQYF. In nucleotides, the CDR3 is TGCGCCAGCAGCAAGGGACTAGAGGGATATACGCAGTATTTT.

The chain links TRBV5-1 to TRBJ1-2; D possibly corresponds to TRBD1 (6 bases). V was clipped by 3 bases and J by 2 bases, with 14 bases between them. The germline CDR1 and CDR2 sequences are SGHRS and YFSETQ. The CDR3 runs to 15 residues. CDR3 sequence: CASSSNRAPNYGYTF. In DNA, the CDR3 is TGCGCCAGCAGCTCAAACAGGGCACCAAACTATGGCTACACCTTC.

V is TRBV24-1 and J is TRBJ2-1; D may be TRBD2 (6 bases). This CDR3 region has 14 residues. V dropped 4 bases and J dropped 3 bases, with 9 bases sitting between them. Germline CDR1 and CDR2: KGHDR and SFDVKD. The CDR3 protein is CATSESGSYNEQFF. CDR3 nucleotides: TGTGCCACCAGTGAGTCCGGGAGCTACAATGAGCAGTTCTTC.

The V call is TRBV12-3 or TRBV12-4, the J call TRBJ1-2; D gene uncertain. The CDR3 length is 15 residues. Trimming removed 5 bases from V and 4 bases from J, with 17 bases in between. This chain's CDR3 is CASSILGAGFYGYTF. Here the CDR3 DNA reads TGTGCCAGCAGTATCCTTGGCGCGGGATTCTATGGCTACACCTTC.

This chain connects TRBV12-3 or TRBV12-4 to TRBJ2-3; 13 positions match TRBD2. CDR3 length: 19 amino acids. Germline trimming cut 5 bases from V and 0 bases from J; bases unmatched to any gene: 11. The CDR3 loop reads CASSPGLAGRSDSTDTQYF. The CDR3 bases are TGTGCCAGCAGTCCGGGACTAGCGGGGAGATCGGATAGCACAGATACGCAGTATTTT.

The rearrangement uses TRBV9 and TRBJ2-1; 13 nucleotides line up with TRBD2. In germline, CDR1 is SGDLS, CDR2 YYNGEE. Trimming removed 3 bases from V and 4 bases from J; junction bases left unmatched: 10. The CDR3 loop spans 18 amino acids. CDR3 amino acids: CASSASRLAGGPYNEQFF. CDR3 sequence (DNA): TGTGCCAGCAGCGCATCCCGACTAGCGGGAGGCCCATACAATGAGCAGTTCTTC.

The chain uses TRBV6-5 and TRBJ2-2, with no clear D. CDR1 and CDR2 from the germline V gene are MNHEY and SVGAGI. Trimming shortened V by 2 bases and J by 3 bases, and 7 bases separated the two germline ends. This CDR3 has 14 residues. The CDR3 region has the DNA TGTGCCAGCAGTTACGTCGGGTACACCGGGGAGCTGTTTTTT. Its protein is CASSYVGYTGELFF.

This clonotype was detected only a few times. CDR3 protein: CSVLAPYSYNEQFF. CDR3 sequence (DNA): TGCAGTGTGCTAGCACCCTATTCCTACAATGAGCAGTTCTTC. The chain employs TRBV20-1 and TRBJ2-1; a possible D gene is TRBD2 (5 bases). This CDR3 has 14 amino acids. Germline V lookup: CDR1 DFQATT, CDR2 SNEGSKA (reference sequence). V was clipped by 7 bases and J by 1 base, with 14 bases between them.

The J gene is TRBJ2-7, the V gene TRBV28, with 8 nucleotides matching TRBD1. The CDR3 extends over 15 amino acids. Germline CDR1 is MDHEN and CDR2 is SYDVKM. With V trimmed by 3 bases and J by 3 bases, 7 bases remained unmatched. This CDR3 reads CASSFRGLQDYEQYF. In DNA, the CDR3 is TGTGCCAGCAGTTTCAGGGGGCTCCAAGACTACGAGCAGTACTTC.

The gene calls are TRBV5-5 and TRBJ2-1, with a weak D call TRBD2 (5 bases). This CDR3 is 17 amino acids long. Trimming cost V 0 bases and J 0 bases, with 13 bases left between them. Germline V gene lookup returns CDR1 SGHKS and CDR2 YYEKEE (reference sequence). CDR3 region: CASSLAPGLGSYNEQFF. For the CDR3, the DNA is TGTGCCAGCAGCTTGGCACCTGGACTTGGCTCCTACAATGAGCAGTTCTTC.

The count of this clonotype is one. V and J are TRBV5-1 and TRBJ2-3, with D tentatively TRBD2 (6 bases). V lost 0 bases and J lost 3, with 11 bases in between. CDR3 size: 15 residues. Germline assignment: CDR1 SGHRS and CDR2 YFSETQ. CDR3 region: CASSLDEGTTDTQYF. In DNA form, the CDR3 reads TGCGCCAGCAGCTTGGATGAGGGGACTACAGATACGCAGTATTTT.

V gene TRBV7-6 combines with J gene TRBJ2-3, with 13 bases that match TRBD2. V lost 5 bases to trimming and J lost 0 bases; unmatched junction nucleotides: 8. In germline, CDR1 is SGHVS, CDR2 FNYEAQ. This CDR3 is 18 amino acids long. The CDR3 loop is CASSPTLGLAGSTDTQYF. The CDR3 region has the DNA TGTGCCAGCAGCCCCACCCTGGGACTAGCGGGGAGCACAGATACGCAGTATTTT. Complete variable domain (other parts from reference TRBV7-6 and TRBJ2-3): GAGVSQSPRYKVTKRGQDVALRCDPISGHVSLYWYRQALGQGPEFLTYFNYEAQQDKSGLPNDRFSAERPEGSISTLTIQRTEQRDSAMYRCASSPTLGLAGSTDTQYFGPGTRLTVL.

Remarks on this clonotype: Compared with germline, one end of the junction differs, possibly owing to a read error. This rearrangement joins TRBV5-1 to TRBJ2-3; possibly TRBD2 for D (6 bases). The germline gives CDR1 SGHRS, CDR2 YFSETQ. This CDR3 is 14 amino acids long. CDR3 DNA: TGTGCCAGCAGCTCCGGACTAAACACAGATACGCAGTATTTT. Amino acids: CASSSGLNTDTQYF.

The CDR3: CASSPVLAGGANEQFF. The CDR3 nucleotides read TGTGCCAGCAGCCCTGTACTAGCGGGAGGGGCCAATGAGCAGTTCTTC. The V call is TRBV7-3, the J call TRBJ2-1, with 13 bases aligning to TRBD2. CDR1 and CDR2 (germline): SGHTA, FQGTGA. The CDR3 sequence is 16 residues long. Trimming took 5 bases from V and 6 from J; bases not matched to a gene: 7. Using reference TRBV7-3 and TRBJ2-1 for the parts outside the CDR3, the full variable domain is GAGVSQTPSNKVTEKGKYVELRCDPISGHTALYWYRQSLGQGPEFLIYFQGTGAADDSGLPNDRFFAVRPEGSVSTLKIQRTERGDSAVYLCASSPVLAGGANEQFFGPGTRLTVL.

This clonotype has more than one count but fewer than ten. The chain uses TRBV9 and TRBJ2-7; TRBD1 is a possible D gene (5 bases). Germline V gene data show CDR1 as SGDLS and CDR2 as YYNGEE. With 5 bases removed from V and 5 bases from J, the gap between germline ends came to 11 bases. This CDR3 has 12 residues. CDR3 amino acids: CASRSRQNEQYF. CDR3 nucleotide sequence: TGTGCCAGCAGGTCGAGACAGAACGAGCAGTACTTC. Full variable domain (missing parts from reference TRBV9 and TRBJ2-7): DSGVTQTPKHLITATGQRVTLRCSPRSGDLSVYWYQQSLDQGLQFLIQYYNGEERAKGNILERFSAQQFPDLHSELNLSSLELGDSALYFCASRSRQNEQYFGPGTRLTVT.

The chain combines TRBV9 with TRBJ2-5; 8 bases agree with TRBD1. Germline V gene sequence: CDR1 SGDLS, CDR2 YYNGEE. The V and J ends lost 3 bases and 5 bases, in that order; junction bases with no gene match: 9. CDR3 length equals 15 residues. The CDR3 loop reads CASSARGRGWETQYF. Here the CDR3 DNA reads TGTGCCAGCAGCGCCAGGGGGCGCGGGTGGGAGACCCAGTACTTC.